The clone carrying this T cell receptor beta chain was counted many times. These data are taken from a study of regulatory T cells in long-lasting Graves disease. Building of the TCR beta libraries involved iRepertoire HTBI primers and Arm-PCR of CDR3 regions. In the source study's methods: Gene usage covered some 66 TRBV and roughly 13 TRBJ segments. TCRdb independently ran MiXCR on the multiplex PCR reads; one entry per CDR3 protein. TCRdb's processing, not the authors', yielded these V and J calls. Seen here are around 250,000 distinct CDR3 sequences, around 21% observed once, and the top ten hold over 11%. Specified time point: newly diagnosed GD, antithyroid drugs for less than 3 months. Extracted RNA from PBMCs served as the source of the TCR library. The CDR3 is 23 amino acids. The junction had 20 bases not matched to a gene; V was cut back by 2 bases and J by 0 bases. CDR1 is MNHEY, CDR2 SVGEGT, per germline.

The J gene is TRBJ2-3, the V gene TRBV6-2 or TRBV6-3; 13 bases are shared with TRBD2. Here the sequenced sample was peripheral blood mononuclear cells (PBMCs), taken at new diagnosis, from a patient treated with antithyroid drugs. This clonotype originated in a female donor with Graves disease. In DNA form, the CDR3 reads TGTGCCAGCAGTTACCCCCTTCATTCCGAGACTAGCGGGAGGCTTACTAGCACAGATACGCAGTATTTT. Translated: CASSYPLHSETSGRLTSTDTQYF.